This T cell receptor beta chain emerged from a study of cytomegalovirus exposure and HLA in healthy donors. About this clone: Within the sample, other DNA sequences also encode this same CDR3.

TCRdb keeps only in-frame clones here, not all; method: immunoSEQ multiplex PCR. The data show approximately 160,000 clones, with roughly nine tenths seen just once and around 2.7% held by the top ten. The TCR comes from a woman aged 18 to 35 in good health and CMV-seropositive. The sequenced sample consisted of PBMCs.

The CDR3 region has the DNA TGTGCCAGCAGTTTAAGGACTGCCTACGAGCAGTACTTC. The encoded protein is CASSLRTAYEQYF. This chain links TRBV27 with TRBJ2-7; D is possibly TRBD2 (5 bases). This CDR3 spans 13 amino acids. Germline CDR1 MNHEY, CDR2 SMNVEV (reference sequence). V lost 2 bases, J lost 2 bases, and 7 bases lay in between.